This record concerns one T cell receptor beta chain sequence. The germline V gene has CDR1 LNHDA and CDR2 SQIVND (reference sequence). The germline V and J ends were trimmed by 6 bases and 8 bases, with 13 bases remaining between them. The CDR3 spans 13 residues. Profiling relied on immunoSEQ multiplex PCR, and the TCRdb table lists in-frame clones only, not all of them. The sample holds some 130,000 clones, approximately 88% seen once. This sample is part of a study of T cell responses to AZD1222 COVID-19 vaccine. The receptor's source is an adult in good health. J is TRBJ2-2 and V is TRBV19, with D possibly matching TRBD1 (7 bases). The starting material was peripheral blood, obtained on day 0 of AZD1222 vaccination. CDR3 sequence: CASRLQGRGELFF. The CDR3 bases are TGTGCCAGTAGACTACAGGGGAGGGGGGAGCTGTTTTTT. Drawing the rest from reference TRBV19 and TRBJ2-2, the complete variable domain is DGGITQSPKYLFRKEGQNVTLSCEQNLNHDAMYWYRQDPGQGLRLIYYSQIVNDFQKGDIAEGYSVSREKKESFPLTVTSAQKNPTAFYLCASRLQGRGELFFGEGSRLTVL.